The clone carrying this T cell receptor beta chain showed up just a few times. As yet, its antigen is unknown. These data come from a study of OX40 agonist ivuxolimab in advanced cancers. Study-level information: Six ivuxolimab dose levels, 0.01 to 10 mg/kg, were given intravenously every 2 weeks.

Exclusion of a patient followed from autoimmune disease history or systemic immunosuppression. General observations from the study: The average count of expanded clones was higher among CD8+ T cells than among CD4+.

Profiling relied on immunoSEQ multiplex PCR, and the TCRdb table lists in-frame clones only, not all of them. The table records roughly 73,000 clones, almost 90% of them present only once. This clonotype was obtained from an adult with an advanced solid tumor such as melanoma, head and neck, liver or kidney cancer. The material was CD4+ or CD8+ T cells sorted from blood, obtained in a trial of the OX40 agonist ivuxolimab.

The CDR3 loop is CASSHSEGANTGELFF. The CDR3 DNA is TGCGCCAGCAGTCACTCTGAAGGGGCGAACACCGGGGAGCTGTTTTTT. The chain employs TRBV23-1 and TRBJ2-2; tentative D call: TRBD1 (5 bases). TRBV23-1 is noted as an ORF with a role that remains uncertain. The ends were cut back, 3 bases at V and 0 bases at J, with 11 bases in the middle. The CDR3 length is 16 residues.